This T cell receptor beta chain derives from a study of blood T cells in healthy people across ages. CDR1 ENHRY and CDR2 SYGVKD come from the germline V gene. Trimming removed 6 bases at V and 4 bases at J, with 9 bases between. This CDR3 has 12 amino acids. A second PCR of about 7 to 12 cycles used a sample-barcoded 5' primer and a J-beta primer mix. A single record per CDR3 protein comes from TCRdb applying MiXCR to the 5' RACE reads. Of around 700,000 distinct CDR3 sequences detected, around 25% appear once; the ten largest clones hold 9.4%. This clonotype was detected a few times. A further study also used this sample, focusing on T cells of mothers and their children.

The TCR was taken from a boy between 10 and 17 years old in good health. The rearrangement uses TRBV10-3 and TRBJ1-1, with a weak D call TRBD1 (6 bases). Specimen: blood. CDR3 sequence (DNA): TGTGCCATCAGACAGGGAGGCACTGAAGCTTTCTTT. It specifies CAIRQGGTEAFF.